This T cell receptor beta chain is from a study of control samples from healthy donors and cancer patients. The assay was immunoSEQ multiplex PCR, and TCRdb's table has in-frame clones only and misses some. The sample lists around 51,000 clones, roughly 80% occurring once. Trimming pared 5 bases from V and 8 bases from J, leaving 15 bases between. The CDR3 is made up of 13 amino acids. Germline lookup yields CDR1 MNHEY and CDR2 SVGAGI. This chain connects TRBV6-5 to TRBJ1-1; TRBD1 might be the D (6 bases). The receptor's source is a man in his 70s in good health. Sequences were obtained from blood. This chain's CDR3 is CASSRGGYPEAFF. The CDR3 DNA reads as TGTGCCAGCAGTCGAGGGGGGTACCCAGAAGCTTTCTTT.